This TCR beta chain was obtained from a study of early T cells in non-severe SARS-CoV-2 infection (dated by TCRdb to about 2021). Context from the whole study: Because TCR sequencing was done on bulk RNA from unsorted whole blood, the alpha and beta chains could not be paired.

The CDR3 measures 15 amino acids from cysteine to phenylalanine. The only DNA kept is the CDR3, 45 bases in frame from the first base. V is cut by 5 bases and J by 6 bases, and the space between the germline ends is 17 bases. From the germline V gene, CDR1 is SGHTA and CDR2 is FQGNSA. Set within a cohort of healthcare workers in London, UK, this nested case-control study involved weekly PCR testing of nasopharyngeal swabs along with blood sampling. Healthcare workers were recruited during the week of the UK lockdown, between 23 and 31 March 2020, and followed weekly for up to 16 weeks. This clonotype occurred many times. No antigen is known for it. No quality values exist for individual bases; no much larger clone is one base distant. Preparation of the library involved 5' RACE. The instrument was a NextSeq 500. Unique molecular identifiers were attached to individual cDNA molecules in the TCR library protocol so that sequencing error and PCR bias could be corrected. TCR alpha and beta chains were both sequenced, and the abundances of alpha and beta sequences in each sample were closely correlated with each other. As for the original processing: Decombinator V4 was used to annotate the V gene, J gene and CDR3 of the TCR sequences. TCRs were defined as expanded if a significant change between any two time points was detected under a Poisson model with p below 0.0001. Abundances of TCRs were expressed as counts per million after normalisation to the total number of TCRs sequenced in each sample. MAIT TCRs were defined by TRAV1-2 paired with TRAJ12, TRAJ20 or TRAJ33, and iNKT TCRs by TRAV10 paired with TRAJ18. A search of VDJdb, accessed on 1 November 2021, was run for TCRs annotated to CMV, EBV and SARS-CoV-2, with TCRs annotated for multiple antigens excluded. Through fastp at Q25 and MiXCR, TCRdb rebuilt clones from the public reads, retaining in-frame beta chains. Rows with one shared CDR3 protein collapse into an entry with the most common genes and DNA. The V and J calls shown here were made by TCRdb, not taken from the authors' results. The sample table records 30,000 to 35,000 distinct CDR3 sequences; roughly 6% of these occur just once. The ten largest clones add up to roughly 7.5% of the sample.

General findings and caveats noted by the study authors: Matching against VDJdb was skewed toward anti-spike CD8 responses, likely underestimated virus-specific expansions, and missed private and CD4 specificities.

Sample: whole blood. The sequence was obtained from an adult who was a healthcare worker with PCR-confirmed SARS-CoV-2 infection or an uninfected control (not recorded which). The chain is encoded by TRBV7-2 joined to TRBJ2-1, with the D call perhaps TRBD1 or TRBD2, as 6 bases match in each case. This receptor has the CDR3 CASSGQPGATNEQFF. The DNA sequence is TGTGCCAGCAGCGGCCAGCCGGGGGCCACCAATGAGCAGTTCTTC.